The entry that follows covers one TCR beta chain sequence. This specimen comes from a study of control samples from healthy donors and cancer patients. Germline V gene lookup returns CDR1 SGHKS and CDR2 YYEKEE (reference sequence). The CDR3 is 16 amino acids. V dropped 1 base and J dropped 4 bases, with 17 bases sitting between them. Using immunoSEQ multiplex PCR, the repertoire was profiled, and TCRdb retains in-frame clones only, with some absent. This table holds fewer than 130,000 clones, more than 75% found once. Sequencing used PBMCs. The sequence was obtained from an older woman with lung cancer. The chain links TRBV5-5 to TRBJ1-2, with D possibly TRBD1 on 6 matching bases. For the CDR3, the DNA is TGTGCCAGCAGCTTGAGGCCGGGGCAAGGGGGCTATGGCTACACCTTC. Translated, it gives CASSLRPGQGGYGYTF. Looking up the rest from reference TRBV5-5 and TRBJ1-2 gives the full variable domain: DAGVTQSPTHLIKTRGQQVTLRCSPISGHKSVSWYQQVLGQGPQFIFQYYEKEERGRGNFPDRFSARQFPNYSSELNVNALLLGDSALYLCASSLRPGQGGYGYTFGSGTRLTVV.